This record looks at one T cell receptor (beta chain) sequence and its context. Its antigen is as yet unknown. This sample is drawn from a study of T cells in Graves' hyperthyroidism and ophthalmopathy. Study-level findings and limits: The majority of expanded thyroid clonotypes above 0.001 also appeared in blood. Ophthalmopathy, which appeared later, was predicted by the model a median about 6 months before onset. The authors' 13 V-J model separated ophthalmopathy from stable hyperthyroidism.

Authors of the study amplified TCR beta CDR3 regions from RNA transcripts. HTBI primers drove first-round RT-PCR of the TCR CDR3. TCRdb fed the multiplex PCR reads into MiXCR, producing one record per CDR3 protein. The table lists some 400,000 distinct CDR3 sequences, about 15% of them singletons, with 11% in the top ten. Isolation of PBMCs was performed on 8.5 to 10 ml fresh peripheral blood. Per germline, CDR1 DFQATT and CDR2 SNEGSKA (reference sequence). This CDR3 is built from 12 residues. Between the trimmed V and J ends, which lost 3 bases and 9 bases, there was a span of 14 bases. The source is an older woman with Graves' hyperthyroidism. Sequencing was performed on blood. The chain employs TRBV20-1 and TRBJ1-1; D remains ambiguous. The CDR3 DNA reads as TGCAGTGCTAGTGTCCGGATCGTACAAGCTTTCTTT. Translating it yields CSASVRIVQAFF.